This passage covers 20 T cell receptor beta chains from one sample sequenced in a study of T cell responses to AZD1222 COVID-19 vaccine (TCRdb year 2021). The library came from the immunoSEQ multiplex PCR assay. In TCRdb, the immuneACCESS table is reduced to in-frame sequences with V and J assigned. These tables do not hold every clone; where another copy was compared, an unresolved V gene accounts for under half, and the others remain unexplained. The sample table contains around 78,000 clones; only one count was recorded for 90% to 95% of them. Less than 5.5% of the sample is held by the ten biggest clonotypes. The time point label, read with the paper, signifies: baseline before first vaccination. The treatment or condition label for this specimen denotes: meningococcal conjugate vaccine given as trial control. The sequenced sample was peripheral blood, obtained on day 0 of MenACWY control vaccination. The receptors were gathered from an adult in good health.

Only one count was recorded for this clone. The genes are TRBV19 and TRBJ1-6; D unresolved. Germline CDR1 is LNHDA and CDR2 is SQIVND (reference sequence). V gave up 5 bases and J gave up 7 bases, with 15 bases separating them. CDR3 size: 15 residues. The CDR3 spells CASSPRNMRNSPLHF. The CDR3 DNA reads as TGTGCCAGTAGTCCGCGGAACATGCGCAATTCACCCCTCCACTTT.

The V gene is TRBV6-5, the J gene TRBJ1-1; D not certain. The CDR3 consists of 13 residues. Per the germline V gene, CDR1 is MNHEY and CDR2 is SVGAGI. The V end lost 6 bases, the J end lost 0 bases, and 8 bases lay between the germline ends. Here the CDR3 reads CASRRTVNTEAFF. For the CDR3, the DNA is TGTGCCAGCAGAAGGACCGTGAACACTGAAGCTTTCTTT.

This chain uses TRBV29-1 with TRBJ1-1; D gene uncertain. Looked up from germline, CDR1 is SQVTM and CDR2 is ANQGSEA. The CDR3 length is 9 residues. With 1 base removed from V and 11 bases from J, the gap between germline ends came to 5 bases. CDR3 sequence reads: CSVEGEAFF. The CDR3 nucleotides are TGCAGCGTTGAAGGGGAGGCTTTCTTT.

The chain's CDR3 is CATSDLQTYDRVYNSPLHF. The CDR3 DNA reads TGTGCCACCAGTGATTTGCAAACATATGACAGAGTTTATAATTCACCCCTCCACTTT. The rearrangement uses TRBV24-1 and TRBJ1-6, with a possible D match to TRBD1 (5 bases). Germline V gene sequence: CDR1 KGHDR, CDR2 SFDVKD. The CDR3 is 19 amino acids. V gave up 0 bases and J gave up 4 bases, with 18 bases separating them.

The sample holds one count of this clone. This CDR3 reads CASSLALGRGEPSSPLHF. The DNA for the CDR3 is TGTGCCAGCAGCTTGGCTTTAGGACGGGGAGAGCCGAGTTCACCCCTCCACTTT. The chain recombines TRBV5-4 with TRBJ1-6; D uncertain. Per the germline V gene, CDR1 is SGHNT and CDR2 is YYREEE (reference sequence). V dropped 0 bases and J dropped 9 bases, with 22 bases sitting between them. This CDR3 is 18 amino acids long.

Written as DNA, the CDR3 is TGTGCCACCAGCAGACCCCCGGGACTAGCGTTCAAAGAGCAGTTCTTC. Protein sequence: CATSRPPGLAFKEQFF. The J gene is TRBJ2-1, the V gene TRBV15, with 10 bases matching TRBD2. Germline values: CDR1 LNHNV, CDR2 YYDKDF (reference sequence). The V gene end was trimmed by 2 bases and the J gene end by 10 bases; junction bases not matched to a gene: 11. This CDR3 contains 16 residues.

This chain links TRBV2 with TRBJ1-6, with D unclear. V lost 9 bases and J lost 0, with 3 bases in between. Per germline, CDR1 SNHLY and CDR2 FYNNEI. The CDR3 is 12 residues long. CDR3 protein: CARGSYNSPLHF. In DNA form, the CDR3 reads TGTGCCAGGGGCTCCTATAATTCACCCCTCCACTTT.

The chain couples TRBV2 to TRBJ1-2, with D perhaps TRBD1 (6 bases). The CDR3 spans 15 residues. The V end was cut by 6 bases, the J end by 0 bases, with 14 bases between. Germline V gene data show CDR1 as SNHLY and CDR2 as FYNNEI. CDR3 DNA sequence: TGTGCCAGCAGCGATCGGACAGCCACTAACTATGGCTACACCTTC. Its translation is CASSDRTATNYGYTF.

This clone is a singleton in its sample. J is TRBJ1-1 and V is TRBV7-9; no reliable D call. Per the germline V gene, CDR1 is SEHNR and CDR2 is FQNEAQ (reference sequence). This CDR3 is built from 17 residues. V was cut by 4 bases and J by 6 bases, with 24 bases left in between. CDR3 sequence reads: CASSSAPAGRVVAEAFF. Written as DNA, the CDR3 is TGTGCCAGCAGCTCGGCCCCCGCAGGCCGGGTGGTTGCTGAAGCTTTCTTT.

In this sample, this clone turned up once. The chain recombines TRBV28 with TRBJ1-6; maybe TRBD1 (5 bases). Trimming took 6 bases from V and 10 from J, leaving 10 bases between them. The CDR3 consists of 12 residues. Germline V CDR1 and CDR2: MDHEN, SYDVKM. The CDR3 DNA reads TGTGCCAGCAGCTCTACAGGATCACCCCTCCACTTT. Residues: CASSSTGSPLHF.

The CDR3 region has the DNA TGTGCCTTTTTAGACAGGGGGACGGGCACTGAAGCTTTCTTT. Translation: CAFLDRGTGTEAFF. The chain combines TRBV30 with TRBJ1-1; 9 bases are a match to TRBD1. The junction had 10 bases not matched to a gene; V was cut back by 7 bases and J by 4 bases. CDR1 is GTSNPN and CDR2 is SVGIG in the germline V gene (reference sequence). The CDR3 is made up of 14 amino acids. Using reference TRBV30 and TRBJ1-1 for the parts outside the CDR3, the full variable domain is SQTIHQWPATLVQPVGSPLSLECTVEGTSNPNLYWYRQAAGRGLQLLFYSVGIGQISSEVPQNLSASRPQDRQFILSSKKLLLSDSGFYLCAFLDRGTGTEAFFGQGTRLTVV.

The chain uses TRBV6-5 and TRBJ2-7; D remains ambiguous. This CDR3 has 13 amino acids. The germline gives CDR1 MNHEY, CDR2 SVGAGI. V shed 5 bases and J shed 2 bases, with 10 bases lying between them. The CDR3 coding sequence is TGTGCCAGCAGTCTGGGCCTGACCTACGAGCAGTACTTC. It codes for CASSLGLTYEQYF.

V and J are TRBV30 and TRBJ2-7; 9 bases are shared with TRBD1. V was pared by 3 bases and J by 1 base, with 7 bases of the junction left unmatched. CDR1 is GTSNPN and CDR2 is SVGIG in the germline V gene (reference sequence). The CDR3 has 15 residues. The CDR3 reads CAWSARDRASYEQYF. In nucleotides, the CDR3 is TGTGCCTGGAGCGCCCGGGACAGGGCATCCTACGAGCAGTACTTC.

V usage is TRBV6-2 or TRBV6-3 and J usage is TRBJ1-1; the D is unclear. Deletions cut 0 bases from V and 11 bases from J, with 13 bases between. CDR1 MNHEY and CDR2 SVGEGT come from the germline V gene. CDR3 size: 13 residues. The CDR3 spells CASSYSVGVEAFF. CDR3 coding DNA: TGTGCCAGCAGTTACTCGGTTGGGGTGGAGGCTTTCTTT.

The genes are TRBV6-6 and TRBJ1-5; perhaps TRBD1 as D (5 bases). The germline V and J ends were trimmed by 0 bases and 4 bases, with 13 bases remaining between them. Germline CDR1 MNHNY, CDR2 SVGAGI (reference sequence). The CDR3 has 16 residues. In nucleotides, the CDR3 is TGTGCCAGCAGTTACTCCCGGGGGAGCCTAAATCAGCCCCAGCATTTT. Encoded protein: CASSYSRGSLNQPQHF.

V and J are TRBV12-3 or TRBV12-4 and TRBJ2-5; D unresolved. V lost 8 bases, J lost 2 bases, and 12 bases lay in between. CDR3 length: 13 residues. The chain's CDR3 is CASLPHGQETQYF. In DNA, the CDR3 is TGTGCCAGCCTCCCCCACGGACAAGAGACCCAGTACTTC.

The chain has TRBV19 and TRBJ1-5; the D gene is possibly TRBD1 (6 bases). Trimming stripped 5 bases from V and 1 base from J, with 15 bases between. Germline V lookup: CDR1 LNHDA, CDR2 SQIVND (reference sequence). This CDR3 contains 16 residues. CDR3 residues: CASSGAGALSNQPQHF. The CDR3 DNA follows: TGTGCCAGTAGTGGGGCGGGGGCTCTGAGCAATCAGCCCCAGCATTTT.

The V call is TRBV4-1, the J call TRBJ1-5; D possibly corresponds to TRBD1 (6 bases). CDR1 and CDR2 from the germline V gene are MGHRA and YSYEKL. Trimming cost V 0 bases and J 7 bases, with 13 bases left between them. This CDR3 contains 15 residues. The CDR3 sequence is CASSQDPGDEQPQHF. CDR3 coding DNA: TGCGCCAGCAGCCAAGATCCAGGGGACGAGCAGCCCCAGCATTTT.

The rearrangement joins TRBV2 to TRBJ2-2; 9 bases agree with TRBD1. The germline V gene encodes CDR1 SNHLY and CDR2 FYNNEI. The junction had 8 bases not matched to a gene; V was cut back by 6 bases and J by 3 bases. This CDR3 comprises 16 residues. CDR3 sequence reads: CASRRGTGSHTGELFF. The CDR3, as DNA: TGTGCCAGCAGACGAGGGACAGGGTCGCACACCGGGGAGCTGTTTTTT. Variable domain in full (rest from reference TRBV2 and TRBJ2-2): EPEVTQTPSHQVTQMGQEVILRCVPISNHLYFYWYRQILGQKVEFLVSFYNNEISEKSEIFDDQFSVERPDGSNFTLKIRSTKLEDSAMYFCASRRGTGSHTGELFFGEGSRLTVL.

The CDR3 bases are TGTGCCAGCAGCGTCTCCGTCTACGAGCAGTACTTC. Translated, it gives CASSVSVYEQYF. The rearrangement joins TRBV11-2 to TRBJ2-7; D uncertain. CDR3 size: 12 residues. Germline CDR1 reads SGHAT; CDR2 reads FQNNGV. The V and J ends lost 5 bases and 3 bases respectively, with 8 bases between them. Based on the CDR3 plus reference TRBV11-2 and TRBJ2-7, the full variable domain is EAGVAQSPRYKIIEKRQSVAFWCNPISGHATLYWYQQILGQGPKLLIQFQNNGVVDDSQLPKDRFSAERLKGVDSTLKIQPAKLEDSAVYLCASSVSVYEQYFGPGTRLTVT.